This TCR beta chain was captured by sequencing in a study of blood T cell repertoires in COVID-19. Whole-study context: Collection of acute and convalescent COVID-19 samples took place in the United States, Italy and Spain.

CDR1 and CDR2 (germline): SGHAT, FQNNGV. The CDR3 is 14 residues long. The V gene end was trimmed by 5 bases and the J gene end by 8 bases; junction bases not matched to a gene: 9. Authors' analysis steps: Estimation of nucleated cell counts relied on the amplification of reference gene primers. Libraries were prepared by immunoSEQ multiplex PCR; TCRdb keeps only in-frame clonotypes and omits some of them. The DNA was the basis for D and trimming; V, J and clone size are from that table. The table lists about 220,000 clones, approximately 81% of them singletons. The chain carries TRBV11-2 and TRBJ2-1; 7 nucleotides line up with TRBD2. The sequence derives from a man aged 45-60 years who had recovered from COVID-19. Input material: peripheral blood. The CDR3, as DNA: TGTGCCAGCAGCCCAGGGACTACGGGTTATGAGCAGTTCTTC. Its translation: CASSPGTTGYEQFF. The variable domain in full, with the rest retrieved from reference TRBV11-2 and TRBJ2-1, is EAGVAQSPRYKIIEKRQSVAFWCNPISGHATLYWYQQILGQGPKLLIQFQNNGVVDDSQLPKDRFSAERLKGVDSTLKIQPAKLEDSAVYLCASSPGTTGYEQFFGPGTRLTVL.